The 25 T cell receptor beta chains reported below all come from one sample, sequenced in a study of identical twins. TCRdb processed the 5' RACE reads anew with MiXCR; each CDR3 protein has one entry. The sample contains 550,000 to 700,000 distinct CDR3 sequences, 7.5% to 10% of which appear only once. The same data also went into a second study, on yellow fever vaccine responses in identical twins.

Source material: PBMCs. The origin of the receptors is a woman under 30 in good health.

This clonotype was seen a few times. The gene calls are TRBV6-4 and TRBJ2-1; 10 positions match TRBD2. CDR3 length: 15 amino acids. The V gene end was trimmed by 8 bases and the J gene end by 3 bases; junction bases not matched to a gene: 7. Per germline, CDR1 MRHNA and CDR2 SNTAGT. CDR3 in DNA: TGTGCCAGCTCTTCCACTAGCGGGGACTACAATGAGCAGTTCTTC. Amino acids: CASSSTSGDYNEQFF.

The table lists this clonotype with many counts. The chain joins TRBV11-2 to TRBJ2-7; 8 positions agree with TRBD1. Germline CDR1 is SGHAT and CDR2 is FQNNGV. The trim removed 4 bases at V and 9 bases at J, leaving 8 bases unmatched. CDR3 length: 13 amino acids. The DNA of the CDR3 is TGTGCCAGCAGCTATCCGGACAGGGTGGTGCAGTACTTC. Amino acid sequence: CASSYPDRVVQYF.

The chain is built from TRBV29-1 and TRBJ1-2, with D possibly TRBD1 on 5 matching bases. Trimming left V 4 bases short and J 8 bases short, with 14 bases between. In germline, CDR1 is SQVTM, CDR2 ANQGSEA. The CDR3 is 12 residues long. The CDR3 DNA sequence: TGCAGCGTTGCGTTCAGGGAAGGAGGCTACACCTTC. Encoded protein: CSVAFREGGYTF.

This clonotype was seen ten or more times. The CDR3: CASSPGRDEQYF. The CDR3 DNA reads TGCGCCAGCAGCCCCGGTCGGGACGAGCAGTACTTC. The chain links TRBV5-1 to TRBJ2-7, with D unresolved. The CDR3 runs 12 residues. CDR1 SGHRS and CDR2 YFSETQ come from the germline V gene. The V and J ends lost 4 bases and 5 bases respectively, with 10 bases between them.

There are a few counts of this clonotype. The chain recombines TRBV27 with TRBJ2-1, with a possible D match to TRBD2 (6 bases). This CDR3 is built from 15 residues. V lost 6 bases to trimming and J lost 3 bases, with 15 bases between them. CDR1 MNHEY and CDR2 SMNVEV come from the germline V gene (reference sequence). CDR3 in amino acids: CASRGYGGGYNEQFF. In DNA form, the CDR3 reads TGTGCCAGCAGAGGATACGGGGGAGGCTACAATGAGCAGTTCTTC.

The sample holds a few counts of this clonotype. The chain employs TRBV29-1 and TRBJ2-6; TRBD1 aligns across 7 bases. The junction had 7 bases not matched to a gene; V was cut back by 5 bases and J by 0 bases. The CDR3 sequence is 16 residues long. Germline V gene data show CDR1 as SQVTM and CDR2 as ANQGSEA. The chain's CDR3 is CSVRGQASSGANVLTF. As DNA, the CDR3 is TGCAGCGTTCGCGGACAGGCAAGCTCTGGGGCCAACGTCCTGACTTTC. The variable domain in full, with the rest retrieved from reference TRBV29-1 and TRBJ2-6, is SAVISQKPSRDICQRGTSLTIQCQVDSQVTMMFWYRQQPGQSLTLIATANQGSEATYESGFVIDKFPISRPNLTFSTLTVSNMSPEDSSIYLCSVRGQASSGANVLTFGAGSRLTVL.

The chain employs TRBV5-5 and TRBJ2-2, with 7 nucleotides matching TRBD1. The V gene end was trimmed by 1 base and the J gene end by 3 bases; junction bases not matched to a gene: 3. The CDR3 is 15 amino acids. CDR1 is SGHKS, CDR2 YYEKEE, per germline (reference sequence). This CDR3 reads CASSLTGVDTGELFF. The CDR3 nucleotides read TGTGCCAGCAGCTTGACAGGGGTCGACACCGGGGAGCTGTTTTTT. The full variable domain, completed using reference TRBV5-5 and TRBJ2-2, is DAGVTQSPTHLIKTRGQQVTLRCSPISGHKSVSWYQQVLGQGPQFIFQYYEKEERGRGNFPDRFSARQFPNYSSELNVNALLLGDSALYLCASSLTGVDTGELFFGEGSRLTVL.

The sample holds a few counts of this clonotype. The chain joins TRBV6-2 or TRBV6-3 to TRBJ2-1; 7 positions match TRBD1. Germline CDR1 is MNHEY and CDR2 is SVGEGT. The V and J ends lost 7 bases and 1 base, in that order; junction bases with no gene match: 10. The CDR3 has 16 amino acids. CDR3 DNA sequence: TGTGCCAGCACCAAAACCGGGACAGCGTCCTACAATGAGCAGTTCTTC. The encoded protein is CASTKTGTASYNEQFF.

This clonotype was counted only a few times. The CDR3 region is CASRGRGTGIHEQYF. DNA of the CDR3: TGTGCCAGCAGGGGTCGGGGGACAGGGATCCACGAGCAGTACTTC. This chain connects TRBV28 to TRBJ2-7; TRBD1 aligns across 9 bases. Trimming cost V 6 bases and J 5 bases; bases outside gene matches: 11. The CDR3 totals 15 residues. CDR1 MDHEN and CDR2 SYDVKM come from the germline V gene. Looking up the rest from reference TRBV28 and TRBJ2-7 gives the full variable domain: DVKVTQSSRYLVKRTGEKVFLECVQDMDHENMFWYRQDPGLGLRLIYFSYDVKMKEKGDIPEGYSVSREKKERFSLILESASTNQTSMYLCASRGRGTGIHEQYFGPGTRLTVT.

The V gene is TRBV2, the J gene TRBJ2-5, with D hard to call. Deletions cut 2 bases from V and 3 bases from J, with 13 bases between. In germline, CDR1 is SNHLY, CDR2 FYNNEI. The CDR3 extends over 15 amino acids. CDR3: CASSEKLTLEETQYF. In DNA form, the CDR3 reads TGTGCCAGCAGTGAAAAGCTCACCTTGGAAGAGACCCAGTACTTC.

The genes are TRBV5-1 and TRBJ2-1; 8 bases map to TRBD2. Germline lookup yields CDR1 SGHRS and CDR2 YFSETQ. Losses at the gene ends were 5 bases for V and 14 bases for J; bases not matched to a gene: 6. There are 11 residues in the CDR3. The CDR3 sequence: CASRAGTREFF. The CDR3 bases are TGCGCCAGCAGGGCCGGGACTAGGGAGTTCTTC.

The V call is TRBV6-2 or TRBV6-3, the J call TRBJ2-3; 12 bases are a match to TRBD2. V gave up 6 bases and J gave up 3 bases; unmatched junction bases: 4. Germline loops: CDR1 MNHEY, CDR2 SVGEGT. This CDR3 is built from 15 residues. The CDR3 protein is CASRLAGGATDTQYF. In DNA, the CDR3 is TGTGCCAGCAGACTAGCGGGAGGTGCGACAGATACGCAGTATTTT.

This clonotype was observed many times. The chain carries TRBV3-1 and TRBJ2-3; no firm D call. Deletions cut 1 base from V and 5 bases from J, with 7 bases between. Germline V gene lookup returns CDR1 LGHDT and CDR2 YNNKEL (reference sequence). The CDR3 has 13 residues. CDR3 coding DNA: TGTGCCAGCAGCCAAGCTGGGGAAGATACGCAGTATTTT. The encoded protein is CASSQAGEDTQYF.

The V gene is TRBV12-5, the J gene TRBJ2-7; no clear D. The V and J ends lost 6 bases and 2 bases respectively, with 5 bases between them. The CDR3 runs 11 residues. Germline V gives CDR1 LGHNT, CDR2 FRNRAP. As DNA, the CDR3 is TGTGCTAGTGGGACCACCTACGAGCAGTACTTC. It yields the protein CASGTTYEQYF.

In this sample, this clonotype turned up many times. One junction end does not reproduce the germline sequence, and a read error may be involved. The chain has TRBV6-1 and TRBJ2-1; 8 nucleotides line up with TRBD2. Germline CDR1 reads MNHNS; CDR2 reads SASEGT. This CDR3 is built from 15 residues. CDR3 coding DNA: TGTGCCAGCAGTCAAGCGGGAGCCTTACACAATGAGCAGTTCTTC. It specifies CASSQAGALHNEQFF.

The chain combines TRBV29-1 with TRBJ2-3; 7 bases fit TRBD2. There are 11 residues in the CDR3. Germline lookup yields CDR1 SQVTM and CDR2 ANQGSEA. The V gene end was trimmed by 3 bases and the J gene end by 11 bases; junction bases not matched to a gene: 5. The CDR3 DNA reads TGCAGCGTTGACATCCAGCGGGGGCAGTATTTT. Translated: CSVDIQRGQYF.

This chain links TRBV21-1 with TRBJ1-1. TRBV21-1 is deemed a pseudogene. This CDR3 region has 12 residues. The CDR3 protein is CASSKGGGEAFF. The CDR3, as DNA: TGTGCCAGCAGCAAAGGGGGTGGCGAAGCTTTCTTT.

The chain carries TRBV4-3 and TRBJ1-2; 8 bases fit TRBD1. The CDR3 extends over 15 amino acids. The germline V gene encodes CDR1 LGHNA and CDR2 YSLEER. Trimming cost V 3 bases and J 7 bases; bases outside gene matches: 10. The CDR3: CASSQEWTGRVGYTF. The CDR3, as DNA: TGCGCCAGCAGCCAGGAATGGACAGGGAGGGTTGGCTACACCTTC.

This clonotype was recorded at least ten times. This chain joins TRBV7-9 and TRBJ1-4, with D possibly TRBD1 on 6 matching bases. The germline V gene has CDR1 SEHNR and CDR2 FQNEAQ (reference sequence). V dropped 3 bases and J dropped 2 bases, with 7 bases sitting between them. The CDR3 spans 14 residues. The CDR3 protein is CASSFRGTNEKLFF. CDR3 DNA sequence: TGTGCCAGCAGCTTCAGGGGCACTAATGAAAAACTGTTTTTT.

Only a few counts were recorded for this clonotype. The chain is built from TRBV2 and TRBJ2-5; 11 bases map to TRBD2. The CDR3 has 13 residues. Germline CDR1 reads SNHLY; CDR2 reads FYNNEI. V shed 7 bases and J 3 bases; nucleotides not matched to a gene: 1. For the CDR3, the DNA is TGTGCCAGCAAGACTAGCGGGGAAGAGACCCAGTACTTC. Translating it yields CASKTSGEETQYF.

In its sample, this clonotype was seen a few times. J is TRBJ2-7 and V is TRBV6-1; 7 bases agree with TRBD1. The CDR3 has 14 amino acids. The germline V gene encodes CDR1 MNHNS and CDR2 SASEGT. V was pared by 5 bases and J by 6 bases, with 10 bases of the junction left unmatched. CDR3: CASSTGVTVGEQYF. CDR3 DNA sequence: TGTGCCAGCAGTACAGGGGTCACCGTAGGCGAGCAGTACTTC.

In its sample, this clonotype was seen many times. The rearrangement uses TRBV5-8 and TRBJ2-1; 16 bases fit TRBD2. Per germline, CDR1 SGHTS and CDR2 YDEGEE. This CDR3 is built from 16 residues. The V and J ends lost 4 bases and 9 bases, in that order; junction bases with no gene match: 7. CDR3 loop: CASSTGTSGRDSEQFF. In DNA form, the CDR3 reads TGTGCCAGCAGCACTGGGACTAGCGGGAGGGACAGTGAGCAGTTCTTC.

This clonotype was seen ten or more times. V usage is TRBV7-2 and J usage is TRBJ2-3; tentative D call: TRBD2 (5 bases). Trimming took 6 bases from V and 4 from J, leaving 11 bases between them. The CDR3 totals 13 residues. Looked up from germline, CDR1 is SGHTA and CDR2 is FQGNSA. CDR3 nucleotides: TGTGCCAGCAGGCCGGACTCTGCAGATACGCAGTATTTT. This gives the protein CASRPDSADTQYF.

This clonotype was seen ten or more times. The chain has TRBV3-1 and TRBJ1-5, with no clear D. From germline, CDR1 is LGHDT and CDR2 YNNKEL (reference sequence). V lost 3 bases to trimming and J lost 4 bases, with 4 bases between them. This CDR3 has 12 residues. The CDR3 bases are TGTGCCAGCAGCCACCAGAATCAGCCCCAGCATTTT. Protein product: CASSHQNQPQHF.

There are a few counts of this clonotype. The chain joins TRBV7-8 to TRBJ2-6, with D tentatively TRBD2 (6 bases). The CDR3 has 19 residues. The germline V gene has CDR1 SGHVS and CDR2 FQNEAQ. Trimming removed 0 bases at V and 4 bases at J, with 19 bases between. The CDR3 spells CASSLAVTGLSSGANVLTF. DNA of the CDR3: TGTGCCAGCAGCTTAGCCGTTACAGGACTATCTTCAGGGGCCAACGTCCTGACTTTC.